The present T cell receptor beta chain was sequenced within a study of T cells after posttransplantation cyclophosphamide. TCRdb keeps only in-frame clones here, not all; method: immunoSEQ multiplex PCR. Among roughly 70,000 clones listed, approximately 92% were seen once. V was pared by 9 bases and J by 0 bases, with 10 bases of the junction left unmatched. The CDR3 runs 15 residues. Germline values: CDR1 LNHDA, CDR2 SQIVND (reference sequence). The sequencing sample was made of PBMCs. The gene calls are TRBV19 and TRBJ1-2; 7 bases line up with TRBD1. This clonotype was sampled from a woman aged 30 to 39 in good health and a related stem cell transplant donor. The CDR3 here is CASKPWDRANYGYTF. In DNA, the CDR3 is TGTGCCAGCAAACCCTGGGACAGAGCTAACTATGGCTACACCTTC.